This T cell receptor delta chain was obtained from a study of gamma-delta chains in newborns, infants, children. Whole-study context: Innate gammadelta T cells reportedly expand polyclonally right after birth, driven by microbial exposure, per the title.

The CDR3 consists of 16 residues. CDR1 and CDR2 (germline): GEAIGNYY, EKD. TCRdb reran clone calling via CATT on the reads. There are 5,500 to 6,500 delta-chain clones in the sample; about 2.1% occur only once, and about an eighth lies in the top ten. This clone has more than one count but fewer than ten. A far larger clone lies a single base away; this is likely a read error. This chain connects TRDV2 to TRDJ2, with 12 bases fitting TRDD3. The sequence was obtained from a child who was a newborn, infant or young child, either healthy, febrile or measles-vaccinated (not recorded which). The sample taken for sequencing was blood. The DNA of the CDR3 is TGTGCCTGTGACATACTGGGGGATACTTTGACAGCACAACCCTTCTTT. Protein product: CACDILGDTLTAQPFF.